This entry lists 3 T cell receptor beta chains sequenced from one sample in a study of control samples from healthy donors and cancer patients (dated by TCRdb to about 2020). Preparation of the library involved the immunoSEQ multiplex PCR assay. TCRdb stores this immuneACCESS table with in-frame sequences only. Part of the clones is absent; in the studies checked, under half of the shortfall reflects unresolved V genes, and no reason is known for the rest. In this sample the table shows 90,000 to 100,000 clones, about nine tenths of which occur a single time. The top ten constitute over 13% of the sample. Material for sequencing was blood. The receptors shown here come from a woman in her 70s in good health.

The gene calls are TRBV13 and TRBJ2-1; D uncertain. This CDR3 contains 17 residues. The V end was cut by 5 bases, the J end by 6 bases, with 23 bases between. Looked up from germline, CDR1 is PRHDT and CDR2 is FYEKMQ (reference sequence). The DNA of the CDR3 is TGTGCCAGCAGCCCAGGTGTTAACCTACGTTTTGGCAATGAGCAGTTCTTC. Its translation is CASSPGVNLRFGNEQFF.

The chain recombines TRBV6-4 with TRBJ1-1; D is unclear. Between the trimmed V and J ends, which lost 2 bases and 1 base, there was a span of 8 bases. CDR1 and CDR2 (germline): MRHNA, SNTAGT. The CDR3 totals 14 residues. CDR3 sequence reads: CASSDGSTNTEAFF. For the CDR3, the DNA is TGTGCCAGCAGTGACGGCAGCACGAACACTGAAGCTTTCTTT.

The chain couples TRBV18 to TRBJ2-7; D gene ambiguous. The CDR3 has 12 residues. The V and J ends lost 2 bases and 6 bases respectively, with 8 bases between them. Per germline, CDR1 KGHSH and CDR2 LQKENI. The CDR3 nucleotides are TGTGCCAGCTCACCAGTAGTGAGCGAGCAGTACTTC. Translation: CASSPVVSEQYF.